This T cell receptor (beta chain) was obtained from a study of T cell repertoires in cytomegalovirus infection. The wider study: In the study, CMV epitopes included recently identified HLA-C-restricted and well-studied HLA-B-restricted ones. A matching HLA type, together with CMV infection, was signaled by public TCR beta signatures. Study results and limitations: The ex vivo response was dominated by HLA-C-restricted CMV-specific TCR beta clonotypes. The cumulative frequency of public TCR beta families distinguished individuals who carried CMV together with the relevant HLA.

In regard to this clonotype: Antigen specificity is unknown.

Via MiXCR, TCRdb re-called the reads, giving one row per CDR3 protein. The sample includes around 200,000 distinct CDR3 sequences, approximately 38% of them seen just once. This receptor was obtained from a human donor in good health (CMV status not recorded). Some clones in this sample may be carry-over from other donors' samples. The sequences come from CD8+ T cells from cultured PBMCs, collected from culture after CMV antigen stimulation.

The CDR3 DNA reads TGTGCCAGCAGTTTCCGGACTGGCTGGAGCGAGCAGTACTTC. It codes for CASSFRTGWSEQYF. The rearrangement joins TRBV28 to TRBJ2-7; perhaps TRBD2 as D (5 bases). V was shortened by 3 bases and J by 6 bases, with 15 bases between the two germline ends. Germline V gene lookup returns CDR1 MDHEN and CDR2 SYDVKM. The CDR3 runs 14 residues. The full variable domain, its missing parts supplied by reference TRBV28 and TRBJ2-7, is DVKVTQSSRYLVKRTGEKVFLECVQDMDHENMFWYRQDPGLGLRLIYFSYDVKMKEKGDIPEGYSVSREKKERFSLILESASTNQTSMYLCASSFRTGWSEQYFGPGTRLTVT.